This T cell receptor (beta chain) was profiled in a study of cytomegalovirus exposure and HLA in healthy donors. Study-level background: Roughly 85 million unique TCRs from HLA-typed donors made up an early data release.

On this clone: Its antigen is as yet unknown.

In the PCR, 60 Vbeta and 13 Jbeta primers were used. The protocol was immunoSEQ multiplex PCR, while the TCRdb copy is restricted to in-frame clones and leaves out a portion. Recorded here are roughly 200,000 clones; the top ten clones represent 6.5%. The study, taken as a whole, reports: The authors later found most CMV-associated TCR beta chains appeared HLA-restricted. Fewer N-insertions (relative to the roughly 660-donor mean) were reportedly seen in an Asian-associated ancestry cluster in a later analysis. It was confirmed in vitro that three of the CMV-associated chains were specific for CMV antigens.

The sequenced material came from PBMCs. This clonotype was obtained from a man aged 25 to 40 in good health and CMV-seronegative.

This CDR3 is CASSRGTSGVSSYEQYF. Here the CDR3 DNA reads TGTGCCAGCAGTCGCGGGACTAGCGGGGTAAGCTCCTACGAGCAGTACTTC. This sequence joins TRBV28 and TRBJ2-7; TRBD2 agrees at 13 bases. The CDR3 runs to 17 residues. V lost 5 bases to trimming and J lost 0 bases; unmatched junction nucleotides: 7. Germline V lookup: CDR1 MDHEN, CDR2 SYDVKM.